Below, 3 T cell receptor beta chains from the same sample are listed, as sequenced in a study of T cells in Graves' hyperthyroidism and ophthalmopathy (dated by TCRdb to 2018 to 2020). Library preparation employed multiplex PCR. Sequenced on an Illumina HiSeq 2000. The TCR beta CDR3 regions were amplified from RNA transcripts. The TCR CDR3 was subjected to a first round of RT-PCR using the HTBI primer set and the Qiagen OneStep RT-PCR kit. The raw public data were reprocessed by TCRdb itself: fastp quality trimming at Q25, MiXCR clonotype calling, in-frame beta chains only. Rows with one shared CDR3 protein collapse into an entry with the most common genes and DNA. This sample has roughly 170,000 distinct CDR3 sequences in its table, and 8% to 9.5% of those were observed once. The ten largest clones represent around 20% of the sample. The sequenced material came from blood. All receptors derive from a woman aged 18-29 years with Graves' hyperthyroidism that later progressed to Graves' ophthalmopathy.

This clonotype was found many times. The chain is built from TRBV12-3 or TRBV12-4 and TRBJ1-6, with 9 bases identical to TRBD1. This CDR3 comprises 15 residues. V gave up 5 bases and J gave up 10 bases; unmatched junction bases: 9. In nucleotides, the CDR3 is TGTGCCAGCAGTCCCTCCGGGACAGGGATATCACCCCTCCACTTT. Amino acid sequence: CASSPSGTGISPLHF.

The J gene is TRBJ1-2, the V gene TRBV20-1, with 7 bases aligning to TRBD1. V was pared by 5 bases and J by 8 bases, with 8 bases of the junction left unmatched. The germline V gene encodes CDR1 DFQATT and CDR2 SNEGSKA (reference sequence). The CDR3 loop spans 12 amino acids. This CDR3 is CSADPTGAGYTF. The DNA of the CDR3 is TGCAGTGCTGACCCCACAGGGGCCGGCTACACCTTC.

This clonotype showed up many times. The chain is built from TRBV6-2 or TRBV6-3 and TRBJ2-1; D ambiguous. Looked up from germline, CDR1 is MNHEY and CDR2 is SVGEGT. CDR3 length equals 13 residues. The V end was cut by 9 bases, the J end by 3 bases, with 12 bases between. The chain's CDR3 is CASSTGRYNEQFF. The CDR3 DNA is TGTGCCAGTAGTACCGGCCGCTACAATGAGCAGTTCTTC.